The present entry profiles one T cell receptor (beta chain) with its context. Measured with immunoSEQ multiplex PCR; TCRdb has only the in-frame clones, and not every one. The sample records 96,000 or so clones, roughly 80% being singletons. The data originate from a study of OX40 agonist ivuxolimab in advanced cancers. For the study at large: Ivuxolimab doses were 0.01, 0.1, 0.3, 1.5, 3 or 10 mg/kg every 2 weeks. Three patients, one with hepatocellular carcinoma and two with cutaneous melanoma, achieved partial responses.

Germline CDR1 and CDR2: MGHRA and YSYEKL. Trimming removed 2 bases from V and 4 bases from J, with 9 bases in between. This CDR3 region has 13 residues. The input for sequencing was CD4+ or CD8+ T cells sorted from blood, taken in a trial of the OX40 agonist ivuxolimab. This receptor was obtained from an adult with an advanced solid tumor such as melanoma, head and neck, liver or kidney cancer. The gene calls are TRBV4-1 and TRBJ2-7, with D possibly being TRBD1 (6 bases). The CDR3 DNA reads as TGCGCCAGCAGCCAAACCGGACAGTACGAGCAGTACTTC. Protein product: CASSQTGQYEQYF.